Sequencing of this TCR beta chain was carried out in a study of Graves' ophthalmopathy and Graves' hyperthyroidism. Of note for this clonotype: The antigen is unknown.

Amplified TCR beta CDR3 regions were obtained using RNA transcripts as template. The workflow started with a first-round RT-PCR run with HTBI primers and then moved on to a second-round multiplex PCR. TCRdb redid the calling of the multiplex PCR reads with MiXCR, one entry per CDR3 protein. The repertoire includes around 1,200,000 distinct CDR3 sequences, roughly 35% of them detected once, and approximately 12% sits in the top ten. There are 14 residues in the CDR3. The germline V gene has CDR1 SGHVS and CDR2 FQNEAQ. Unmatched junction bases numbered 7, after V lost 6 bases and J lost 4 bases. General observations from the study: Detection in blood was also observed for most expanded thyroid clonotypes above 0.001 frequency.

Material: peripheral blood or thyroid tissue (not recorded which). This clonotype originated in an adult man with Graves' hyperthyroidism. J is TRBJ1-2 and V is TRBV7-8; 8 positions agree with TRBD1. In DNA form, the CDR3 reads TGTGCCAGCAGGGCGGACAGGGTCGGCTATGGCTACACCTTC. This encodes CASRADRVGYGYTF.